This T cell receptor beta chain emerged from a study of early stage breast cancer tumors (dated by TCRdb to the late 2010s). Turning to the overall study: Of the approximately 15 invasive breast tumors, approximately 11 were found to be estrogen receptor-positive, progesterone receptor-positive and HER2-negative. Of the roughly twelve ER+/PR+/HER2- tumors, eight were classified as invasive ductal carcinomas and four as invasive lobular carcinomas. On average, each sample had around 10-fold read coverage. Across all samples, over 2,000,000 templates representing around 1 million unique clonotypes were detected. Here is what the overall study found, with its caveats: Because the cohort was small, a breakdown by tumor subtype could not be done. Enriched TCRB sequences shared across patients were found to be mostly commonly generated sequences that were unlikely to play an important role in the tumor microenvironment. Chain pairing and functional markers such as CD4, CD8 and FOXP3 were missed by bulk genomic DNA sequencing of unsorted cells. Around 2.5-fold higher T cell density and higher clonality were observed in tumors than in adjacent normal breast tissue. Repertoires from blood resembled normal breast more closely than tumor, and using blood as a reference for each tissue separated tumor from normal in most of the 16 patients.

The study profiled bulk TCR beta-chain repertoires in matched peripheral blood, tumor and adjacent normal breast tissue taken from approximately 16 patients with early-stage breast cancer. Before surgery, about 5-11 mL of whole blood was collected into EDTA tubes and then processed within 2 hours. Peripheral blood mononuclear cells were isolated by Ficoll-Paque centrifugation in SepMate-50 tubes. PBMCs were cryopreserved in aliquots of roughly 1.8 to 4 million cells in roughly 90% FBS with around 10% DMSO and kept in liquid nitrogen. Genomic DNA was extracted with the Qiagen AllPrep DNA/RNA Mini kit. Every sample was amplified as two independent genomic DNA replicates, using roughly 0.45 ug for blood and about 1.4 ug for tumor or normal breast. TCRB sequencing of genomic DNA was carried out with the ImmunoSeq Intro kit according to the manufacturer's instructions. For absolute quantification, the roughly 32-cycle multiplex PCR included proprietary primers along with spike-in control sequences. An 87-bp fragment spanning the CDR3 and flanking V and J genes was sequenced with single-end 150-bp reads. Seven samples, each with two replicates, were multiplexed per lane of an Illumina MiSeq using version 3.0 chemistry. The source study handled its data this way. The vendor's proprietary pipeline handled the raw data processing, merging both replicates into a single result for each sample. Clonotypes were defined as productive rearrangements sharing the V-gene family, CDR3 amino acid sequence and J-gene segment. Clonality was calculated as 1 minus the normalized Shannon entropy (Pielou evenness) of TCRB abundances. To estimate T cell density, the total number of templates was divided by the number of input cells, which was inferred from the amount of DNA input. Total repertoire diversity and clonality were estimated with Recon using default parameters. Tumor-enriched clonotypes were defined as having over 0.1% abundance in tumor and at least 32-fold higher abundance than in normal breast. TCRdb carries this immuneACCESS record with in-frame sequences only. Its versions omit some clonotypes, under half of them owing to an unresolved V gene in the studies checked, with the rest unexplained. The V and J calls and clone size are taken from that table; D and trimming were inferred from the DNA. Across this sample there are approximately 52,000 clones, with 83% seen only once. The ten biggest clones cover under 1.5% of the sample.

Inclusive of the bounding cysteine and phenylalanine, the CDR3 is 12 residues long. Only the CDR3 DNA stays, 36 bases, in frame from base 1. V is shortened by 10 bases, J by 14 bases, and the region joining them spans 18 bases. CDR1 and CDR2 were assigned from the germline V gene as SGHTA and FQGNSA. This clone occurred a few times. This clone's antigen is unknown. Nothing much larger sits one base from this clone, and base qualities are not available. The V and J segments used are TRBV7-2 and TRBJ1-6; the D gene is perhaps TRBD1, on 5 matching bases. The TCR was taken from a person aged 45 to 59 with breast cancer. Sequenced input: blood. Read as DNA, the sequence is TGTGCCACCGGGGACTTCCTAGGTACCCTCCACTTT. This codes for CATGDFLGTLHF.